This T cell receptor (beta chain) stems from a study of blood T cell repertoires in COVID-19. The CDR3 length is 16 residues. The germline V gene encodes CDR1 LNHNV and CDR2 YYDKDF (reference sequence). After removal of 5 bases from V and 1 base from J, the junction contained 7 bases not matched to a gene. Profiled with immunoSEQ multiplex PCR; TCRdb holds only in-frame clones, not every one. The sample has some 160,000 clones; roughly 90% are singletons. Followed over time, Seattle patients had been enrolled while infection was active. The receptor's source is a man aged 18 to 29 with COVID-19, enrolled during active disease. The rearrangement links TRBV15 to TRBJ2-2; 7 bases fit TRBD1. Material: peripheral blood. CDR3 region: CATSGPGTENTGELFF. The DNA for the CDR3 is TGTGCCACCAGCGGACCAGGGACAGAGAACACCGGGGAGCTGTTTTTT.